Given below is one T cell receptor beta chain in context. The data derive from a study of OX40 agonist ivuxolimab in advanced cancers. Study-level information: From about 23 to 85 years was the age range, with a mean of about 54 years, and 70% to 85% were male. Three patients got partial responses; one had hepatocellular carcinoma and two had cutaneous melanoma.

The germline V gene encodes CDR1 SGHAT and CDR2 FQDESV (reference sequence). The germline V and J ends were trimmed by 4 bases and 0 bases, with 1 base remaining between them. This CDR3 comprises 11 residues. Systemic immunosuppression or a history of autoimmune disease excluded patients. TCRdb keeps only in-frame clones here, not all; method: immunoSEQ multiplex PCR. Of more than 60,000 clones in the sample, 89% were seen once. This sequence was found in an adult with an advanced solid tumor such as melanoma, head and neck, liver or kidney cancer. Sequenced here: CD4+ or CD8+ T cells sorted from blood, sampled in a trial of the OX40 agonist ivuxolimab. The chain carries TRBV11-1 and TRBJ2-7, with unresolved D. CDR3 loop: CASSSSYEQYF. In DNA, the CDR3 is TGTGCCAGCAGCTCCTCCTACGAGCAGTACTTC. The entire variable domain, with the rest obtained from reference TRBV11-1 and TRBJ2-7, is as follows: EAEVAQSPRYKITEKSQAVAFWCDPISGHATLYWYRQILGQGPELLVQFQDESVVDDSQLPKDRFSAERLKGVDSTLKIQPAELGDSAMYLCASSSSYEQYFGPGTRLTVT.